This T cell receptor (beta chain) derives from a study of blood T cell repertoires in COVID-19. Study-level information: The samples span acute and convalescent COVID-19 from the United States, Italy and Spain. T cells, B-cell-depleted T cells, or PBMCs provided the cDNA or gDNA that served as material.

Generated by immunoSEQ multiplex PCR, the TCRdb table keeps only in-frame clones and is missing some. The table includes 150,000 to 200,000 clones, about 87% detected once. The germline V gene encodes CDR1 LGHNA and CDR2 YNFKEQ. V was clipped by 0 bases and J by 2 bases, with 7 bases between them. The CDR3 length is 14 residues. The sample taken for sequencing was peripheral blood. The clonotype was recovered from a man aged 35 to 55 with active or convalescent COVID-19. V and J are TRBV4-2 and TRBJ1-1; D ambiguous. CDR3 residues: CASSQDSDNTEAFF. The DNA for the CDR3 is TGTGCCAGCAGCCAAGACAGCGATAACACTGAAGCTTTCTTT.